What follows are 25 T cell receptor beta chains derived from one specimen sequenced in a study of siplizumab effects on memory and regulatory T cells. Here immunoSEQ multiplex PCR was the method, and the copy in TCRdb shows in-frame clones only, minus some. Of 85,000 to 130,000 clones listed, more than 90% are singletons. What was sequenced was CD4+ T cells sorted from blood. These receptors were collected from a human donor in good health. Some clones in this sample may be carry-over from other donors' samples.

The chain has TRBV5-4 and TRBJ1-1, with D perhaps matching TRBD1 (5 bases). The CDR3 has 14 amino acids. The germline V gene encodes CDR1 SGHNT and CDR2 YYREEE (reference sequence). Between the trimmed V and J ends, which lost 1 base and 1 base, there was a span of 8 bases. The CDR3: CASSLLGQNTEAFF. The CDR3 region has the DNA TGTGCCAGCAGCTTGCTAGGACAGAACACTGAAGCTTTCTTT. Supplemented by reference TRBV5-4 and TRBJ1-1, the full variable domain reads ETGVTQSPTHLIKTRGQQVTLRCSSQSGHNTVSWYQQALGQGPQFIFQYYREEENGRGNFPPRFSGLQFPNYSSELNVNALELDDSALYLCASSLLGQNTEAFFGQGTRLTVV.

This chain links TRBV27 with TRBJ2-5; 12 bases align to TRBD2. The J segment lost 1 base and the V segment lost 5 bases, leaving 8 bases of the junction unmatched. This CDR3 region has 17 residues. CDR1 and CDR2 from the germline V gene are MNHEY and SMNVEV (reference sequence). The CDR3 nucleotides are TGTGCCAGCAGTCCCCTACTAGCGGGAGGACCCCAAGAGACCCAGTACTTC. It codes for CASSPLLAGGPQETQYF.

This clone was seen more than once but under ten times. J is TRBJ2-3 and V is TRBV5-1; 7 nucleotides agree with TRBD1. V was pared by 4 bases and J by 2 bases, with 10 bases of the junction left unmatched. This CDR3 comprises 16 residues. Germline values: CDR1 SGHRS, CDR2 YFSETQ. The CDR3 DNA is TGCGCCAGCAGCCCAGGGCGAGGGGGCGTCACAGATACGCAGTATTTT. Protein product: CASSPGRGGVTDTQYF.

CDR3 amino acids: CASRSGPYNEQFF. Here the CDR3 DNA reads TGTGCCAGCAGAAGCGGACCATACAATGAGCAGTTCTTC. This chain uses TRBV27 with TRBJ2-1, with D possibly matching TRBD2 (5 bases). This CDR3 comprises 13 residues. Germline loops: CDR1 MNHEY, CDR2 SMNVEV (reference sequence). V was cut by 6 bases and J by 4 bases, with 10 bases left in between.

The chain couples TRBV2 to TRBJ1-5; D is undetermined. The CDR3 runs to 14 residues. Trimming stripped 4 bases from V and 4 bases from J, with 11 bases between. Germline values: CDR1 SNHLY, CDR2 FYNNEI. The CDR3 DNA sequence: TGTGCCAGCAGTGGGGATACCTTAAATCAGCCCCAGCATTTT. Protein sequence: CASSGDTLNQPQHF.

The chain combines TRBV6-5 with TRBJ2-7; no clear D. The CDR3 is 14 residues long. V dropped 3 bases and J dropped 2 bases, with 11 bases sitting between them. Germline CDR1 and CDR2: MNHEY and SVGAGI. The CDR3 coding sequence is TGTGCCAGCAGTTATACAGTCGGCCCCTACGAGCAGTACTTC. Protein product: CASSYTVGPYEQYF.

This clone showed up just a few times. The gene calls are TRBV2 and TRBJ1-2; 8 bases agree with TRBD1. The CDR3 contains 14 residues. With 5 bases clipped from V and 3 bases from J, the junction kept 5 bases outside the gene matches. CDR1 and CDR2 (germline): SNHLY, FYNNEI. The CDR3 DNA reads TGTGCCAGCAGTCGACAGGGGCTGGACTATGGCTACACCTTC. Translated: CASSRQGLDYGYTF.

The rearrangement uses TRBV19 and TRBJ2-7, with 8 bases identical to TRBD1. Germline CDR1 LNHDA, CDR2 SQIVND (reference sequence). The CDR3 length is 14 residues. V dropped 6 bases and J dropped 0; count of bases not matched to a gene: 4. This chain's CDR3 is CASSHRGSSYEQYF. CDR3 DNA sequence: TGTGCCAGTAGCCACAGGGGGAGCTCCTACGAGCAGTACTTC.

The count of this clone is one. The rearrangement joins TRBV18 to TRBJ2-1; TRBD2 might be the D (6 bases). Deletions cut 0 bases from V and 4 bases from J, with 10 bases between. Germline loops: CDR1 KGHSH, CDR2 LQKENI. CDR3 length equals 15 residues. CDR3 DNA sequence: TGTGCCAGCTCACCACCTAGCGGAGTTTACAATGAGCAGTTCTTC. This sequence encodes CASSPPSGVYNEQFF.

V gene TRBV16 combines with J gene TRBJ2-5; unclear D gene. CDR3 length equals 13 residues. V was shortened by 4 bases and J by 5 bases, with 11 bases between the two germline ends. The germline CDR1 and CDR2 sequences are KGHSY and FQNENV. The CDR3 is CASSLGISETQYF. The CDR3 DNA reads as TGTGCCAGCAGCCTAGGGATCTCGGAGACCCAGTACTTC. The complete variable domain, with remaining parts taken from reference TRBV16 and TRBJ2-5, reads GEEVAQTPKHLVRGEGQKAKLYCAPIKGHSYVFWYQQVLKNEFKFLISFQNENVFDETGMPKERFSAKCLPNSPCSLEIQATKLEDSAVYFCASSLGISETQYFGPGTRLLVL.

The rearrangement joins TRBV19 to TRBJ1-1, with 7 bases that match TRBD1. The CDR3 is 15 residues long. With V trimmed by 4 bases and J by 1 base, 6 bases remained unmatched. From germline, CDR1 is LNHDA and CDR2 SQIVND (reference sequence). This CDR3 is CASSRQQGWNTEAFF. CDR3 nucleotides: TGTGCCAGTAGTAGACAACAGGGGTGGAACACTGAAGCTTTCTTT.

With regard to this clone: The junction does not match germline at one end; this may be a read error. V gene TRBV6-1 combines with J gene TRBJ2-6, with TRBD1 matching 8 bases. Germline CDR1 reads MNHNS; CDR2 reads SASEGT. The CDR3 has 16 amino acids. Here the CDR3 DNA reads TGTGCCAGCAGAGAAGGACAGGGAACTGGGGCCAACGTCCTGACTTTC. This sequence encodes CASREGQGTGANVLTF.

The chain combines TRBV18 with TRBJ1-2; no definite D call. Trimming took 1 base from V and 5 from J, leaving 11 bases between them. Germline values: CDR1 KGHSH, CDR2 LQKENI. The CDR3 sequence is 14 residues long. CDR3 amino acids: CASSPQGSPYGYTF. In DNA, the CDR3 is TGTGCCAGCTCACCACAGGGAAGCCCATATGGCTACACCTTC.

J is TRBJ2-5 and V is TRBV18, with TRBD1 identical over 8 bases. This CDR3 region has 15 residues. CDR1 is KGHSH, CDR2 LQKENI, per germline. With V trimmed by 1 base and J by 5 bases, 6 bases remained unmatched. CDR3 nucleotides: TGTGCCAGCTCACCACGGGGACAGGAGACGGAGACCCAGTACTTC. This gives the protein CASSPRGQETETQYF.

J is TRBJ2-5 and V is TRBV13; 9 bases are a match to TRBD2. Germline trimming cut 5 bases from V and 4 bases from J; bases unmatched to any gene: 11. There are 16 residues in the CDR3. The germline gives CDR1 PRHDT, CDR2 FYEKMQ (reference sequence). DNA of the CDR3: TGTGCCAGCAGCCCCTACGGGCGGGAGGGCCGAGAGACCCAGTACTTC. The encoded protein is CASSPYGREGRETQYF.

The chain carries TRBV6-1 and TRBJ2-2, with D possibly matching TRBD2 (6 bases). V was clipped by 7 bases and J by 6 bases, with 12 bases between them. There are 13 residues in the CDR3. Germline CDR1 MNHNS, CDR2 SASEGT. This CDR3 is CASTLTSSGELFF. CDR3 coding DNA: TGTGCCAGCACCCTGACTAGTTCCGGGGAGCTGTTTTTT.

The chain has TRBV9 and TRBJ2-2; D unclear. The ends were cut back, 0 bases at V and 7 bases at J, with 4 bases in the middle. From germline, CDR1 is SGDLS and CDR2 YYNGEE. The CDR3 totals 12 residues. The CDR3 here is CASSVVGGELFF. In nucleotides, the CDR3 is TGTGCCAGCAGCGTAGTAGGCGGGGAGCTGTTTTTT.

V gene TRBV10-1 combines with J gene TRBJ1-1, with D maybe TRBD1 (6 bases). Germline lookup yields CDR1 WNHNN and CDR2 SYGVQD (reference sequence). Trimming took 5 bases from V and 2 from J, leaving 15 bases between them. The CDR3 contains 15 residues. The CDR3 coding sequence is TGCGCCAGCAGTTTTCCCCAGGGGATCAACACTGAAGCTTTCTTT. This gives the protein CASSFPQGINTEAFF.

Only one count was recorded for this clone. This chain uses TRBV19 with TRBJ2-7; 8 bases line up with TRBD1. The germline CDR1 and CDR2 sequences are LNHDA and SQIVND (reference sequence). The V segment lost 5 bases and the J segment 4 bases; nucleotides outside the gene matches: 4. The CDR3 runs to 13 residues. CDR3 DNA sequence: TGTGCCAGTAGTCAACAGGGGGGATACGAGCAGTACTTC. It yields the protein CASSQQGGYEQYF.

This chain uses TRBV7-2 with TRBJ2-7; 7 bases agree with TRBD2. V shed 7 bases, J shed 3 bases, and the junction held 6 bases outside the gene matches. Germline CDR1 is SGHTA and CDR2 is FQGNSA. This CDR3 region has 13 residues. The CDR3 nucleotides read TGTGCCAGCACCACGGGGGGAATCTACGAGCAGTACTTC. Its translation: CASTTGGIYEQYF.

V usage is TRBV7-3 and J usage is TRBJ2-5; TRBD1 is a possible D gene (6 bases). V was trimmed by 5 bases and J by 1 base, leaving 11 bases between them. The CDR3 is 14 residues long. The V gene's germline CDR1 is SGHTA and CDR2 FQGTGA. The CDR3 loop is CASSPTGPQETQYF. The DNA for the CDR3 is TGTGCCAGCAGCCCTACAGGGCCCCAAGAGACCCAGTACTTC.

This clone appeared once. The rearrangement joins TRBV4-1 to TRBJ1-1, with D perhaps matching TRBD1 (5 bases). CDR1 and CDR2 from the germline V gene are MGHRA and YSYEKL. Trimming cost V 1 base and J 1 base, with 13 bases left between them. The CDR3 covers 16 residues. The CDR3 region is CASSQVPGRKNTEAFF. The CDR3 bases are TGCGCCAGCAGCCAAGTCCCGGGACGGAAGAACACTGAAGCTTTCTTT.

The rearrangement links TRBV5-6 to TRBJ1-4; 9 nucleotides align to TRBD1. CDR1 and CDR2 from the germline V gene are SGHDT and YYEEEE. The CDR3 is made up of 15 amino acids. With 4 bases clipped from V and 5 bases from J, the junction kept 6 bases outside the gene matches. CDR3 DNA sequence: TGTGCCAGCAGCCCCCCGGGACAGGGAAATGAAAAACTGTTTTTT. It translates to CASSPPGQGNEKLFF.

The gene calls are TRBV7-9 and TRBJ2-5; D may be TRBD1 or TRBD2 (6 bases each). The CDR3 length is 14 residues. CDR1 SEHNR and CDR2 FQNEAQ come from the germline V gene (reference sequence). V lost 3 bases to trimming and J lost 5 bases, with 13 bases between them. CDR3 coding DNA: TGTGCCAGCAGCTTGACGGGGGCGCGGGAGACCCAGTACTTC. Amino acids: CASSLTGARETQYF.

This clone was recorded only once. The rearrangement uses TRBV11-2 and TRBJ1-1, with 9 positions matching TRBD1. J was trimmed by 4 bases and V by 5 bases; bases with no gene match: 8. CDR1 and CDR2 (germline): SGHAT, FQNNGV. This CDR3 is built from 15 residues. The CDR3 is CASSKGRDRATEAFF. CDR3 in DNA: TGTGCCAGCAGCAAAGGTCGGGACAGGGCCACTGAAGCTTTCTTT. The variable domain in full, with the rest retrieved from reference TRBV11-2 and TRBJ1-1, is EAGVAQSPRYKIIEKRQSVAFWCNPISGHATLYWYQQILGQGPKLLIQFQNNGVVDDSQLPKDRFSAERLKGVDSTLKIQPAKLEDSAVYLCASSKGRDRATEAFFGQGTRLTVV.